This T cell receptor beta chain was observed in a study of CD8 T cells in Susac syndrome. The CDR3 consists of 15 residues. With V trimmed by 5 bases and J by 3 bases, 4 bases remained unmatched. CDR1 and CDR2 from the germline V gene are SEHNR and FQNEAQ (reference sequence). An amount of RNA that ranged from roughly 0.5 to 1 ug was reverse transcribed with random hexamers. TCRdb reprocessed the immunoSEQ multiplex PCR reads via MiXCR and lists one record per CDR3 protein. The sample consists of hundreds of thousands of distinct CDR3 sequences, approximately 85% of them appearing once. The TCR sequence derives from a human donor with multiple sclerosis. V is TRBV7-9 and J is TRBJ2-1; 10 nucleotides agree with TRBD1. What was sequenced was CD8+ T cells from PBMCs. This CDR3 reads CASSQRDRGYNEQFF. CDR3 sequence (DNA): TGTGCCAGCAGCCAAAGGGACAGGGGCTACAATGAGCAGTTCTTC. Full variable domain (missing parts from reference TRBV7-9 and TRBJ2-1): DTGVSQNPRHKITKRGQNVTFRCDPISEHNRLYWYRQTLGQGPEFLTYFQNEAQLEKSRLLSDRFSAERPKGSFSTLEIQRTEQGDSAMYLCASSQRDRGYNEQFFGPGTRLTVL.